This T cell receptor (beta chain) was identified during a study of Ad26.COV2.S vaccination and SARS-CoV-2 variants. Study-level information: Intramuscular Ad26.COV2.S at 5x10^10 or 1x10^11 viral particles.

Treatment in this sample: 15 to 20 received Ad26.COV2.S at low or high dose, single or two shots; 5 received placebo; per-sample allocation not given. Collection of the samples took place on day 63 after the first injection of vaccine or placebo. Generated by immunoSEQ multiplex PCR, the TCRdb table keeps only in-frame clones and is missing some. The sample consists of hundreds of thousands of clones, around 90% of them appearing once. Study results and caveats: Spike-specific CD8+ and CD4+ T cell responses reportedly showed substantial breadth after vaccination.

Points on this clone: Its antigen is not known.

This TCR came from a person aged 18 to 59 who received the Ad26.COV2.S COVID-19 vaccine or a placebo. The starting material was peripheral blood, obtained in a trial of Ad26.COV2.S vaccine versus placebo.

The CDR3 spells CASSEALGQGGNQPQHF. The CDR3 DNA reads as TGTGCCAGCAGTGAAGCGCTTGGACAGGGAGGCAATCAGCCCCAGCATTTT. The gene calls are TRBV2 and TRBJ1-5, with 8 positions matching TRBD1. This CDR3 contains 17 residues. V trimming: 0 bases; J trimming: 2 bases; junction bases outside the gene matches: 6. Looked up from germline, CDR1 is SNHLY and CDR2 is FYNNEI.